These T cell receptor beta chains were read from a single sample in a study of human T cells and chemical hapten exposure. TCRdb reprocessed the RACE reads via MiXCR and lists one record per CDR3 protein. Of under 85,000 distinct CDR3 sequences listed, about a tenth were seen once; the top ten hold around 6.8%. The source was whole blood, collected in connection with sensitization to the hapten diphenylcyclopropenone (DPC). These receptors all stem from a woman between 45 and 60 years old with alopecia areata. Some clones in this sample may be carry-over from other donors' samples. CDR3s include the opening cysteine and the closing phenylalanine or tryptophan. Each record gives: CDR3 protein, CDR3 DNA, J gene, clone size, D gene, V gene. A D gene is named only where the DNA matches it firmly. Clone size appears in some rows only: once, few, many, or a class for an expanded clone.

CDR3 protein: CASSRPGSLVYEQYF; CDR3 DNA: TGTGCCAGCAGTCGGCCCGGGAGCCTTGTCTACGAGCAGTACTTC; J gene: TRBJ2-7; clone size: many; D gene: -; V gene: TRBV14
CDR3 protein: CASTTSGDPANYGYTF; CDR3 DNA: TGTGCCAGCACCACTAGCGGGGACCCGGCTAACTATGGCTACACCTTC; J gene: TRBJ1-2; clone size: many; D gene: -; V gene: TRBV6-6
CDR3 protein: CASSLFDSWTSGMNEQFF; CDR3 DNA: TGTGCCAGCAGCTTGTTTGACTCCTGGACTAGCGGGATGAATGAGCAGTTCTTC; J gene: TRBJ2-1; clone size: many; D gene: TRBD2; V gene: TRBV11-1
CDR3 protein: CASSQYGQTSTDTQYF; CDR3 DNA: TGTGCCAGCAGCCAGTACGGACAGACGAGCACAGATACGCAGTATTTT; J gene: TRBJ2-3; clone size: many; D gene: -; V gene: TRBV6-5
CDR3 protein: CASSVNLDMNTEAFF; CDR3 DNA: TGTGCCAGCAGCGTAAACCTTGACATGAACACTGAAGCTTTCTTT; J gene: TRBJ1-1; clone size: -; D gene: -; V gene: TRBV9
CDR3 protein: CASSLVPGQGPSGANVLTF; CDR3 DNA: TGCGCCAGCAGCTTGGTACCGGGACAGGGGCCCTCTGGGGCCAACGTCCTGACTTTC; J gene: TRBJ2-6; clone size: many; D gene: TRBD1; V gene: TRBV5-1
CDR3 protein: CASSLSQTGELFF; CDR3 DNA: TGTGCCAGCAGTTTATCCCAGACCGGGGAGCTGTTTTTT; J gene: TRBJ2-2; clone size: -; D gene: -; V gene: TRBV28
CDR3 protein: CASSPGQGLHTDTQYF; CDR3 DNA: TGTGCCAGCAGCCCCGGACAGGGATTACACACAGATACGCAGTATTTT; J gene: TRBJ2-3; clone size: -; D gene: TRBD1; V gene: TRBV7-8
CDR3 protein: CAISRDRGTDTQYF; CDR3 DNA: TGTGCCATCAGCCGGGACAGGGGCACAGATACGCAGTATTTT; J gene: TRBJ2-3; clone size: many; D gene: TRBD1; V gene: TRBV10-3
CDR3 protein: CAISLGLAGGEDTQYF; CDR3 DNA: TGTGCCATCAGCCTCGGCCTAGCGGGAGGGGAAGATACGCAGTATTTT; J gene: TRBJ2-3; clone size: few; D gene: TRBD2; V gene: TRBV10-3
CDR3 protein: CASSFLLTENIQYF; CDR3 DNA: TGTGCCAGCAGTTTCCTACTGACAGAAAACATTCAGTACTTC; J gene: TRBJ2-4; clone size: -; D gene: -; V gene: TRBV12-3/TRBV12-4
CDR3 protein: CASTRGQADTQYF; CDR3 DNA: TGTGCCAGCACCAGGGGGCAGGCAGATACGCAGTATTTT; J gene: TRBJ2-3; clone size: -; D gene: TRBD1; V gene: TRBV2
CDR3 protein: CSVKGRSEKLFF; CDR3 DNA: TGCAGCGTGAAGGGGCGTTCTGAAAAACTGTTTTTT; J gene: TRBJ1-4; clone size: -; D gene: -; V gene: TRBV29-1
CDR3 protein: CSAETSGVYNEQFF; CDR3 DNA: TGCAGCGCTGAGACTAGCGGAGTTTACAATGAGCAGTTCTTC; J gene: TRBJ2-1; clone size: -; D gene: TRBD2; V gene: TRBV29-1
CDR3 protein: CASGIGRDRVVQPQHF; CDR3 DNA: TGTGCTAGTGGTATCGGCCGGGACAGGGTAGTCCAGCCCCAGCATTTT; J gene: TRBJ1-5; clone size: many; D gene: TRBD1; V gene: TRBV12-5
CDR3 protein: CASTLLTSKGTEAFF; CDR3 DNA: TGTGCCAGCACTCTCCTGACAAGTAAGGGGACTGAAGCTTTCTTT; J gene: TRBJ1-1; clone size: -; D gene: -; V gene: TRBV6-2/TRBV6-3
CDR3 protein: CASAGTSGRTDTQYF; CDR3 DNA: TGTGCCAGTGCCGGGACTAGCGGCCGAACAGATACGCAGTATTTT; J gene: TRBJ2-3; clone size: many; D gene: TRBD2; V gene: TRBV2
CDR3 protein: CASSPLSQGSYEQYF; CDR3 DNA: TGTGCCAGCTCACCACTTTCTCAGGGGTCCTACGAGCAGTACTTC; J gene: TRBJ2-7; clone size: many; D gene: -; V gene: TRBV18
CDR3 protein: CSAGQVYEQYF; CDR3 DNA: TGCAGCGCAGGACAAGTCTACGAGCAGTACTTC; J gene: TRBJ2-7; clone size: many; D gene: -; V gene: TRBV29-1
CDR3 protein: CASRKDRSRSYNEQFF; CDR3 DNA: TGTGCCAGCAGGAAAGACAGATCGAGGTCCTACAATGAGCAGTTCTTC; J gene: TRBJ2-1; clone size: many; D gene: -; V gene: TRBV2
CDR3 protein: CASSTSGGRGNTGELFF; CDR3 DNA: TGTGCCAGCAGTACCTCTGGGGGGCGCGGGAACACCGGGGAGCTGTTTTTT; J gene: TRBJ2-2; clone size: few; D gene: -; V gene: TRBV6-2/TRBV6-3
CDR3 protein: CASNKEGWGKNIQYF; CDR3 DNA: TGTGCCAGCAACAAGGAAGGGTGGGGCAAAAACATTCAGTACTTC; J gene: TRBJ2-4; clone size: -; D gene: -; V gene: TRBV9
CDR3 protein: CASSSTEGSYEQYF; CDR3 DNA: TGTGCCAGCAGCTCTACCGAGGGGTCCTACGAGCAGTACTTC; J gene: TRBJ2-7; clone size: few; D gene: -; V gene: TRBV28
CDR3 protein: CASSLTRLASPYNEQFF; CDR3 DNA: TGTGCCAGCAGCTTGACCCGTCTAGCGTCTCCCTACAATGAGCAGTTCTTC; J gene: TRBJ2-1; clone size: -; D gene: -; V gene: TRBV5-4
CDR3 protein: CASSYRTRELFF; CDR3 DNA: TGTGCCAGCAGTTACAGGACAAGGGAGCTGTTTTTT; J gene: TRBJ2-2; clone size: many; D gene: -; V gene: TRBV6-6
CDR3 protein: CASSPSSGRGAGELFF; CDR3 DNA: TGTGCCAGCAGCCCGTCTAGCGGGAGGGGCGCCGGGGAGCTGTTTTTT; J gene: TRBJ2-2; clone size: many; D gene: TRBD2; V gene: TRBV7-6
CDR3 protein: CSVSGTSYNEQFF; CDR3 DNA: TGCAGCGTTTCCGGGACAAGCTACAATGAGCAGTTCTTC; J gene: TRBJ2-1; clone size: many; D gene: -; V gene: TRBV29-1
CDR3 protein: CASSFPPGATEAFF; CDR3 DNA: TGTGCCAGCAGTTTCCCACCGGGGGCCACTGAAGCTTTCTTT; J gene: TRBJ1-1; clone size: -; D gene: -; V gene: TRBV12-3/TRBV12-4
CDR3 protein: CASSSYGRANTGELFF; CDR3 DNA: TGTGCCAGCAGCTCTTACGGGCGGGCGAACACCGGGGAGCTGTTTTTT; J gene: TRBJ2-2; clone size: many; D gene: -; V gene: TRBV7-6
CDR3 protein: CSPWTGEGGELFF; CDR3 DNA: TGCAGCCCTTGGACAGGGGAGGGCGGGGAGCTGTTTTTT; J gene: TRBJ2-2; clone size: many; D gene: TRBD1; V gene: TRBV29-1
CDR3 protein: CASSQTSTSVGELFF; CDR3 DNA: TGTGCCAGCAGCCAAACTAGCACTAGCGTCGGGGAGCTGTTTTTT; J gene: TRBJ2-2; clone size: many; D gene: TRBD2; V gene: TRBV4-2
CDR3 protein: CASSLEVADEQFF; CDR3 DNA: TGTGCCAGCAGCTTAGAAGTGGCTGATGAGCAGTTCTTC; J gene: TRBJ2-1; clone size: -; D gene: -; V gene: TRBV7-3
CDR3 protein: CSASALGTNEKLFF; CDR3 DNA: TGCAGTGCTAGTGCACTGGGGACTAATGAAAAACTGTTTTTT; J gene: TRBJ1-4; clone size: -; D gene: -; V gene: TRBV20-1
CDR3 protein: CASSDTDTQYF; CDR3 DNA: TGCGCCAGCAGCGACACAGATACGCAGTATTTT; J gene: TRBJ2-3; clone size: -; D gene: -; V gene: TRBV5-1
CDR3 protein: CSAGTGGLNEQFF; CDR3 DNA: TGCAGCGCCGGGACAGGGGGCCTCAATGAGCAGTTCTTC; J gene: TRBJ2-1; clone size: few; D gene: TRBD1; V gene: TRBV29-1
CDR3 protein: CASSGPRGFRGRMYEQYF; CDR3 DNA: TGTGCCAGCAGTGGTCCGAGGGGCTTCAGAGGGAGAATGTACGAGCAGTACTTC; J gene: TRBJ2-7; clone size: few; D gene: -; V gene: TRBV21-1
CDR3 protein: CSASPLAGPTDTQYF; CDR3 DNA: TGCAGTGCTAGCCCACTAGCGGGGCCCACAGATACGCAGTATTTT; J gene: TRBJ2-3; clone size: few; D gene: TRBD2; V gene: TRBV20-1